Below are 21 T cell receptor beta chains sequenced from a single sample in a study of metastatic and nonmetastatic thyroid tumors. Every patient underwent thyroid surgery untreated. TCRdb recomputed clones from the PCR reads via MiXCR. Among under 40,000 clones, 17% were seen once, and the ten largest hold about 6.8%. Sequenced input: blood. All receptors come from a male donor with papillary thyroid cancer or a benign thyroid nodule (not recorded which). Some clones in this sample may be carry-over from other donors' samples.

The chain couples TRBV6-1 to TRBJ1-4; TRBD1 might be the D (5 bases). This CDR3 contains 16 residues. Germline V gene lookup returns CDR1 MNHNS and CDR2 SASEGT. V was trimmed by 5 bases and J by 4 bases, leaving 17 bases between them. CDR3 bases: TGTGCCAGCAGTAAGCAGGGTTGGGAGTATAATGAAAAACTGTTTTTT. Protein sequence: CASSKQGWEYNEKLFF.

In this sample, this clone turned up once. This chain joins TRBV20-1 and TRBJ2-1; 8 bases are a match to TRBD1. CDR3 length equals 13 residues. Germline assignment: CDR1 DFQATT and CDR2 SNEGSKA (reference sequence). Trimming took 4 bases from V and 12 from J; bases not matched to a gene: 11. The CDR3 loop is CSAIDRGTERQFF. In nucleotides, the CDR3 is TGCAGTGCTATTGACAGGGGAACAGAGCGGCAGTTCTTC.

This clone was detected many times. For the CDR3, the DNA is TGCAGTGCTAGAAGATTTGGGCTAGCGGGAGACTGGAGGAATTACGAGCAGTACTTC. Residues: CSARRFGLAGDWRNYEQYF. The V and J genes are TRBV20-1 and TRBJ2-7, with 10 bases lining up with TRBD2. The germline gives CDR1 DFQATT, CDR2 SNEGSKA (reference sequence). Trimming removed 2 bases from V and 4 bases from J; junction bases left unmatched: 20. This CDR3 is built from 19 residues.

This clone showed up many times. The chain links TRBV5-4 to TRBJ1-6, with 7 bases identical to TRBD1. V shed 2 bases and J 10 bases; nucleotides not matched to a gene: 6. Germline lookup yields CDR1 SGHNT and CDR2 YYREEE (reference sequence). CDR3 length equals 14 residues. The CDR3 bases are TGTGCCAGCAGCTTTGGAGGGGGCGGATCACCCCTCCACTTT. Translating gives CASSFGGGGSPLHF. The full variable domain, completed using reference TRBV5-4 and TRBJ1-6, is ETGVTQSPTHLIKTRGQQVTLRCSSQSGHNTVSWYQQALGQGPQFIFQYYREEENGRGNFPPRFSGLQFPNYSSELNVNALELDDSALYLCASSFGGGGSPLHFGNGTRLTVT.

V usage is TRBV3-1 and J usage is TRBJ1-6; D is unclear. Trimming took off 0 bases at V and 4 bases at J, with 10 bases between the two ends. CDR1 and CDR2 from the germline V gene are LGHDT and YNNKEL (reference sequence). This CDR3 has 16 residues. CDR3 residues: CASSQDTAGYNSPLHF. The CDR3 DNA follows: TGTGCCAGCAGCCAAGATACCGCCGGTTATAATTCACCCCTCCACTTT.

As regards this clone: Within the sample, other DNA sequences also encode this same CDR3. The chain links TRBV12-3 or TRBV12-4 to TRBJ2-6; D is unclear. Trimming removed 6 bases from V and 7 bases from J, with 7 bases in between. This CDR3 has 12 residues. The CDR3 sequence is CASRPGANVLTF. For the CDR3, the DNA is TGTGCCAGCAGACCGGGTGCCAACGTCCTGACTTTC.

There are many counts of this clone. This chain links TRBV19 with TRBJ1-1, with D uncertain. V was trimmed by 6 bases and J by 7 bases, leaving 15 bases between them. Per the germline V gene, CDR1 is LNHDA and CDR2 is SQIVND (reference sequence). This CDR3 has 13 residues. CDR3 region: CASSLQPTLEAFF. For the CDR3, the DNA is TGTGCCAGTAGCTTGCAGCCTACCCTTGAAGCTTTCTTT.

CDR3 protein: CASSDVGVETQYF. In DNA, the CDR3 is TGCGCCAGCAGCGACGTGGGGGTTGAGACCCAGTACTTC. V and J are TRBV5-1 and TRBJ2-5; D possibly matches TRBD1 or TRBD2 (5 bases each). Germline lookup yields CDR1 SGHRS and CDR2 YFSETQ. V dropped 4 bases and J dropped 5 bases, with 12 bases sitting between them. This CDR3 is 13 amino acids long.

This clone came up many times. This chain joins TRBV24-1 and TRBJ2-3; either TRBD1 or TRBD2 may supply D (7 bases each). This CDR3 is built from 17 residues. In germline, CDR1 is KGHDR, CDR2 SFDVKD. The V end was cut by 7 bases, the J end by 3 bases, with 22 bases between. The CDR3 spells CATSPVAGGGFTDTQYF. In nucleotides, the CDR3 is TGTGCCACCAGCCCAGTAGCAGGGGGGGGATTTACAGATACGCAGTATTTT.

This clone showed up many times. The chain couples TRBV4-2 to TRBJ1-2, with a tentative D call TRBD1 (5 bases). Germline V CDR1 and CDR2: LGHNA, YNFKEQ. The V end lost 0 bases, the J end lost 7 bases, and 15 bases lay between the germline ends. CDR3 size: 15 residues. CDR3 sequence: CASSQDLGTARGYTF. CDR3 coding DNA: TGTGCCAGCAGCCAAGATTTAGGGACGGCGCGTGGCTACACCTTC.

This clone was found a few times. The chain uses TRBV19 and TRBJ2-7; tentatively, D is TRBD2 (7 bases). Trimming took 10 bases from V and 3 from J, leaving 22 bases between them. The CDR3 consists of 15 residues. In germline, CDR1 is LNHDA, CDR2 SQIVND (reference sequence). CDR3 loop: CATPTRGDMNYEQYF. In DNA, the CDR3 is TGTGCCACCCCAACCCGGGGGGACATGAACTACGAGCAGTACTTC.

This clone has just a few counts. The CDR3 reads CASSLRQELLAKNIQYF. The DNA of the CDR3 is TGTGCCAGCAGCTTAAGACAGGAACTTCTAGCCAAAAACATTCAGTACTTC. The chain uses TRBV5-4 and TRBJ2-4; the D gene is possibly TRBD1 (6 bases). The CDR3 spans 17 residues. With 2 bases removed from V and 0 bases from J, the gap between germline ends came to 15 bases. Germline V gene lookup returns CDR1 SGHNT and CDR2 YYREEE (reference sequence).

This clone showed up many times. V usage is TRBV2 and J usage is TRBJ2-7, with 7 nucleotides matching TRBD1. CDR1 SNHLY and CDR2 FYNNEI come from the germline V gene. This CDR3 spans 14 amino acids. The J segment lost 0 bases and the V segment lost 7 bases, leaving 6 bases of the junction unmatched. The CDR3 sequence: CASIGTVSSYEQYF. For the CDR3, the DNA is TGTGCCAGCATCGGGACAGTGAGCTCCTACGAGCAGTACTTC.

The sample holds many counts of this clone. The chain has TRBV12-3 or TRBV12-4 and TRBJ1-4; 7 nucleotides align to TRBD1. The CDR3 has 17 residues. Trimming at V came to 2 bases and at J to 10 bases, leaving 16 bases not matched to a gene. The CDR3: CASSLQGGRDGGGKLFF. CDR3 DNA: TGTGCCAGCAGTTTACAAGGGGGCCGTGACGGCGGGGGAAAACTGTTTTTT.

The table lists this clone with many counts. The chain's CDR3 is CSADTTGSPNYGGYTF. The CDR3 nucleotides read TGCAGTGCCGACACGACAGGGTCCCCAAACTATGGTGGCTACACCTTC. The J gene is TRBJ1-2, the V gene TRBV20-1; 7 bases fit TRBD1. The CDR3 consists of 16 residues. Germline V gives CDR1 DFQATT, CDR2 SNEGSKA (reference sequence). The junction had 20 bases not matched to a gene; V was cut back by 6 bases and J by 7 bases.

This clone has at least ten counts. CDR3 sequence: CASSQSGEQYF. The CDR3 DNA reads TGTGCCAGCAGCCAATCGGGAGAGCAGTACTTC. V is TRBV16 and J is TRBJ2-7; no clear D gene. The V end lost 0 bases, the J end lost 7 bases, and 4 bases lay between the germline ends. This CDR3 is built from 11 residues. Per the germline V gene, CDR1 is KGHSY and CDR2 is FQNENV.

The table lists this clone with many counts. V gene TRBV9 combines with J gene TRBJ2-1; TRBD1 agrees at 8 bases. The V gene end was trimmed by 4 bases and the J gene end by 0 bases; junction bases not matched to a gene: 6. Germline assignment: CDR1 SGDLS and CDR2 YYNGEE. The CDR3 consists of 16 residues. As DNA, the CDR3 is TGTGCCAGCAGCCCCAGGACAGGGAGCTCCTACAATGAGCAGTTCTTC. Translating gives CASSPRTGSSYNEQFF.

This clone is termed medium-sized. This chain joins TRBV15 and TRBJ2-3, with D possibly matching TRBD2 (5 bases). Trimming took off 0 bases at V and 3 bases at J, with 10 bases between the two ends. CDR1 LNHNV and CDR2 YYDKDF come from the germline V gene (reference sequence). This CDR3 has 15 residues. The CDR3: CATSRERRGTDTQYF. The CDR3 DNA reads as TGTGCCACCAGCAGAGAACGACGCGGGACAGATACGCAGTATTTT.

This clone has a count of ten or more. In the same sample, other DNA sequences code for this CDR3. This chain joins TRBV7-9 and TRBJ1-1; weak D call: TRBD1 (6 bases). With 1 base removed from V and 3 bases from J, the gap between germline ends came to 9 bases. Per the germline V gene, CDR1 is SEHNR and CDR2 is FQNEAQ (reference sequence). The length of the CDR3 is 14 residues. CDR3 protein: CASSLVQGDTEAFF. The DNA for the CDR3 is TGTGCCAGCAGCTTAGTACAGGGAGACACTGAAGCTTTCTTT.

This chain uses TRBV10-3 with TRBJ2-7; D gene uncertain. Trimming removed 5 bases from V and 4 bases from J, with 21 bases in between. The CDR3 totals 16 residues. From germline, CDR1 is ENHRY and CDR2 SYGVKD. The CDR3: CAISQVSVSTSYEQYF. The CDR3 DNA reads as TGTGCCATCAGTCAGGTCAGCGTGAGTACCTCTTACGAGCAGTACTTC.

This clone was detected a few times. The chain employs TRBV4-1 and TRBJ2-4, with a weak D call TRBD2 (5 bases). V shed 0 bases and J shed 1 base, with 13 bases lying between them. Looked up from germline, CDR1 is MGHRA and CDR2 is YSYEKL. The CDR3 consists of 17 residues. The CDR3 DNA sequence: TGCGCCAGCAGCCAAGACTATAGCGACTCGGCCAAAAACATTCAGTACTTC. Its protein is CASSQDYSDSAKNIQYF.